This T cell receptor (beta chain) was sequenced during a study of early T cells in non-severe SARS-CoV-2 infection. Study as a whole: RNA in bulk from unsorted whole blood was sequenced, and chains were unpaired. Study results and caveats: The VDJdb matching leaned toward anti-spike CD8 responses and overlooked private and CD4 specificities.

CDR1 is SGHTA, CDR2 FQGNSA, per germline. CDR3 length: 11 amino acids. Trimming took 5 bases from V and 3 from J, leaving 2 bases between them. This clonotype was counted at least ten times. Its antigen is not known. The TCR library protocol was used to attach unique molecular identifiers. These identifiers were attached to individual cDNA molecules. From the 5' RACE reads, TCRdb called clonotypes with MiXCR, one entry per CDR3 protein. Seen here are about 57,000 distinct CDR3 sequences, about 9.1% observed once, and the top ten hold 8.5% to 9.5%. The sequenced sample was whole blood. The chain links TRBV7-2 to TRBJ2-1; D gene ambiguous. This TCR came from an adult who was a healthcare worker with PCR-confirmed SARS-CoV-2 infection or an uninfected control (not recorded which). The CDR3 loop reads CASSVYNEQFF. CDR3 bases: TGTGCCAGCAGCGTCTACAATGAGCAGTTCTTC.